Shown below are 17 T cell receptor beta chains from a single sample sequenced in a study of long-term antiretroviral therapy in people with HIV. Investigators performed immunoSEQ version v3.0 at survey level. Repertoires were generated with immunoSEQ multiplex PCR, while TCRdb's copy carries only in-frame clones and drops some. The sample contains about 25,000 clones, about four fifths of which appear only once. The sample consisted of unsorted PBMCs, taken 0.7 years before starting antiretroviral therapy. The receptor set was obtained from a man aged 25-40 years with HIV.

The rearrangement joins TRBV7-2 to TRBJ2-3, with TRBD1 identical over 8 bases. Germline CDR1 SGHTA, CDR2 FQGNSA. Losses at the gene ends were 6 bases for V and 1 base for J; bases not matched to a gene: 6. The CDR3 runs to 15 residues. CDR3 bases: TGTGCCAGCAGATCTACAGGGGGTGGCACAGATACGCAGTATTTT. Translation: CASRSTGGGTDTQYF.

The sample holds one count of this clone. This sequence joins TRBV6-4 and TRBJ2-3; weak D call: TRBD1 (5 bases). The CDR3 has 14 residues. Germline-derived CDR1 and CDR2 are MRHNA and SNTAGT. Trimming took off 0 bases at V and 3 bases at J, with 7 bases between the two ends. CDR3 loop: CASSDSAGTDTQYF. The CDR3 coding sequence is TGTGCCAGCAGTGACTCGGCAGGGACAGATACGCAGTATTTT.

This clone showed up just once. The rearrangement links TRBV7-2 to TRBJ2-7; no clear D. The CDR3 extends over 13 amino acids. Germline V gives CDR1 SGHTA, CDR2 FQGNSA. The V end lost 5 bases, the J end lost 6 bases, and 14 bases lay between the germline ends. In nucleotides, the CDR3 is TGTGCCAGCAGCCAGGTGTTAAGAGGCGAGCAGTACTTC. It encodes CASSQVLRGEQYF.

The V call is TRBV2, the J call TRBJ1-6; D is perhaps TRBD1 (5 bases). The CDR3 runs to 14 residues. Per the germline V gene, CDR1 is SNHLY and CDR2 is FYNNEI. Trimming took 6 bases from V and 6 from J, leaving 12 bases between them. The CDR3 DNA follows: TGTGCCAGCAGGAAACAGGTTCTTAATTCACCCCTCCACTTT. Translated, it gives CASRKQVLNSPLHF. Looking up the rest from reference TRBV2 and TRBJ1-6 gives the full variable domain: EPEVTQTPSHQVTQMGQEVILRCVPISNHLYFYWYRQILGQKVEFLVSFYNNEISEKSEIFDDQFSVERPDGSNFTLKIRSTKLEDSAMYFCASRKQVLNSPLHFGNGTRLTVT.

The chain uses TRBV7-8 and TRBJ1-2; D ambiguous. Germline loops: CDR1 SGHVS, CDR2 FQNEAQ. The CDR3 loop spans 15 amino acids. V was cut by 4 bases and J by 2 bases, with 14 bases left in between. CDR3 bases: TGTGCCAGCAGCTCCGGCCCTTACCCCAACTATGGCTACACCTTC. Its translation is CASSSGPYPNYGYTF.

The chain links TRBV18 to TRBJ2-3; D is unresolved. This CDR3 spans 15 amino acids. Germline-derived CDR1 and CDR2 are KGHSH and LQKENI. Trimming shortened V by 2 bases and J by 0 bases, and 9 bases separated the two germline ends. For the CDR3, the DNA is TGTGCCAGCTCACCATTGGCAGAAAGCACAGATACGCAGTATTTT. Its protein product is CASSPLAESTDTQYF.

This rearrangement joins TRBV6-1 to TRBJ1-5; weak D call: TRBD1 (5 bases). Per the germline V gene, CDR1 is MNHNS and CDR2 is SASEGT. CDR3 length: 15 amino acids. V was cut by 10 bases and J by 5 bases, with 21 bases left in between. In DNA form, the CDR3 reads TGTGCCACTGTTGAGGGGTACGGCACATATCAGCCCCAGCATTTT. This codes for CATVEGYGTYQPQHF.

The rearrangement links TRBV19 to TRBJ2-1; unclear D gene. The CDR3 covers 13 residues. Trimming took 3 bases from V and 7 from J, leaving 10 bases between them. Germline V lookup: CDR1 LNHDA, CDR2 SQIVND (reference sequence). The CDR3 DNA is TGTGCCAGTAGTATTCTAGGTAGGAATGAGCAGTTCTTC. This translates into CASSILGRNEQFF.

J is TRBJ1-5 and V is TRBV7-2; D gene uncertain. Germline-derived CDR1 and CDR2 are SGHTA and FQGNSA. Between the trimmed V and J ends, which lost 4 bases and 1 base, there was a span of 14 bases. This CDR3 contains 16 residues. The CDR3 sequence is CASSSYGIASNQPQHF. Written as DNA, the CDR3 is TGTGCCAGCAGCTCTTATGGTATCGCCAGCAATCAGCCCCAGCATTTT.

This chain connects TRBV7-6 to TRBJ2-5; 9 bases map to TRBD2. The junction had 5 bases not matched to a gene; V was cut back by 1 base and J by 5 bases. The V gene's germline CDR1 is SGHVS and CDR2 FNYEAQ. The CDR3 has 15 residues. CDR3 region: CASSLGASGTETQYF. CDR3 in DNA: TGTGCCAGCAGCTTAGGGGCTAGCGGGACTGAGACCCAGTACTTC.

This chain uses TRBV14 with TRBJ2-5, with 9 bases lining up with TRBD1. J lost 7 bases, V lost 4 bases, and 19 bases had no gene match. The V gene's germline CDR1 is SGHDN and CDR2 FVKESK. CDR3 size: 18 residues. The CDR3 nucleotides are TGTGCCAGCAGCCCTTCTCTCTCACAGGGGGCGCAGCGCGGGACCCAGTACTTC. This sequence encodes CASSPSLSQGAQRGTQYF.

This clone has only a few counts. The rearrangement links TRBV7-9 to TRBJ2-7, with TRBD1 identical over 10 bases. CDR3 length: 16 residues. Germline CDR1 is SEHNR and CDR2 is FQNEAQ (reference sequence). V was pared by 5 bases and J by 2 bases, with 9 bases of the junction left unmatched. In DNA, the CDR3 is TGTGCCAGCAGCCAGGCCGGGACAGGGGCTCCCTACGAGCAGTACTTC. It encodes CASSQAGTGAPYEQYF.

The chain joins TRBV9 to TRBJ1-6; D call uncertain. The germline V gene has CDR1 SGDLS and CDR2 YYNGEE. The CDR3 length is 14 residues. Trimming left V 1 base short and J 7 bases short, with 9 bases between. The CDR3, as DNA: TGTGCCAGCAGCGTAACATTGGGGAATTCACCCCTCCACTTT. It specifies CASSVTLGNSPLHF.

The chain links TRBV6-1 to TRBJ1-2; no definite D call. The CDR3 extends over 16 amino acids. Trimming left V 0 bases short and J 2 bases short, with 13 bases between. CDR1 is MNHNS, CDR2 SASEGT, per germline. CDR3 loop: CASSEALPRVNYGYTF. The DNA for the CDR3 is TGTGCCAGCAGTGAAGCGCTTCCAAGGGTCAACTATGGCTACACCTTC.

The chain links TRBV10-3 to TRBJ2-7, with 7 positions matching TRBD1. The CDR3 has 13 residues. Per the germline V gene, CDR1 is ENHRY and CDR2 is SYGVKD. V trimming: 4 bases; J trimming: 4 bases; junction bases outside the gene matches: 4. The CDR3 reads CAISGQGRYEQYF. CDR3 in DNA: TGTGCCATCAGTGGACAGGGAAGATACGAGCAGTACTTC.

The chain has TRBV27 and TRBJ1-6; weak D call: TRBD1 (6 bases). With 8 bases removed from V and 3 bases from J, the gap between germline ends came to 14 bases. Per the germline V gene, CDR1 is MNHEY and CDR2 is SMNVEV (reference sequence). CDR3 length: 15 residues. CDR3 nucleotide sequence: TGTGCCAGCCTTAAACAGGGCGACTATAATTCACCCCTCCACTTT. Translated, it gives CASLKQGDYNSPLHF.

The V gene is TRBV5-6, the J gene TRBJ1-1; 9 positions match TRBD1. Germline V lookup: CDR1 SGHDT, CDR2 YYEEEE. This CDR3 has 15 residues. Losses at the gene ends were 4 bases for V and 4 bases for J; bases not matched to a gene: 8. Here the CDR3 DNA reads TGTGCCAGCAGCCTCGGACAGGGGTATGGCACTGAAGCTTTCTTT. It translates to CASSLGQGYGTEAFF.